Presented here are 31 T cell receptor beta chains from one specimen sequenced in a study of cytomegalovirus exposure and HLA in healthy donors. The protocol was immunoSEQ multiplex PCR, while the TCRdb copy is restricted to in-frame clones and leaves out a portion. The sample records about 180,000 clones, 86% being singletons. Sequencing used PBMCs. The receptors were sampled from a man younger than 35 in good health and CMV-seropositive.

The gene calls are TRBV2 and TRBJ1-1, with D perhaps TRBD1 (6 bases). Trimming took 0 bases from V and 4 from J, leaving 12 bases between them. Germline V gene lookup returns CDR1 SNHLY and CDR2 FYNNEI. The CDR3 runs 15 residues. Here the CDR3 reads CASSEAAGDLTEAFF. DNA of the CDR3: TGTGCCAGCAGTGAAGCCGCAGGGGACCTCACTGAAGCTTTCTTT.

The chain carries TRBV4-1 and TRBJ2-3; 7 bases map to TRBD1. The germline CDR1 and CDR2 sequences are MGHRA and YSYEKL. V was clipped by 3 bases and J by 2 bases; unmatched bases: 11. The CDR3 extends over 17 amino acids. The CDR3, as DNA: TGCGCCAGCAGCCACGCCCGACAGGGTAAAGACACAGATACGCAGTATTTT. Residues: CASSHARQGKDTDTQYF.

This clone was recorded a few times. CDR3 in DNA: TGTGCCAGCAGCTTAACCGGGACTAGGGGTGAGCAGTTCTTC. It translates to CASSLTGTRGEQFF. The genes are TRBV7-2 and TRBJ2-1; 8 bases fit TRBD2. This CDR3 comprises 14 residues. Germline V lookup: CDR1 SGHTA, CDR2 FQGNSA. Germline trimming cut 2 bases from V and 9 bases from J; bases unmatched to any gene: 6.

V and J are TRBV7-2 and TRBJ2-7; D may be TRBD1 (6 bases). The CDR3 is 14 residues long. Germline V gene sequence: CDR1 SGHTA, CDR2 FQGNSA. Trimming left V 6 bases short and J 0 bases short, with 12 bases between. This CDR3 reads CASRLTGHSYEQYF. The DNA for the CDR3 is TGTGCCAGCAGGCTTACGGGACACTCCTACGAGCAGTACTTC.

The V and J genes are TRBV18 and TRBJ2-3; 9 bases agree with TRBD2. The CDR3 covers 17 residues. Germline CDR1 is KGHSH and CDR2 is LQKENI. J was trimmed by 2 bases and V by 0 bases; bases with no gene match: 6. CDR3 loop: CASSPPTRGGHTDTQYF. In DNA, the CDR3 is TGTGCCAGCTCACCACCGACGCGGGGGGGGCACACAGATACGCAGTATTTT.

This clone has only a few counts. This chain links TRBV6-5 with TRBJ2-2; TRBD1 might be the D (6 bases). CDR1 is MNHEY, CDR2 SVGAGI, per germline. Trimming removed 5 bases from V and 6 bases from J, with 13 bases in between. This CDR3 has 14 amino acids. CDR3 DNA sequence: TGTGCCAGCAGTCCACACACAGGGCCCGGGGAGCTGTTTTTT. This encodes CASSPHTGPGELFF.

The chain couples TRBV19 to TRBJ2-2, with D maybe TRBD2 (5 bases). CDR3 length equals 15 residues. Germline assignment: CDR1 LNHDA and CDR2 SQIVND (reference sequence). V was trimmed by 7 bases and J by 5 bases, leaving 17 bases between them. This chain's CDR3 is CASIKGGRGTGELFF. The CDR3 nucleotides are TGTGCCAGTATTAAGGGTGGAAGAGGGACCGGGGAGCTGTTTTTT. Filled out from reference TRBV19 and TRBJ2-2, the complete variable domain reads DGGITQSPKYLFRKEGQNVTLSCEQNLNHDAMYWYRQDPGQGLRLIYYSQIVNDFQKGDIAEGYSVSREKKESFPLTVTSAQKNPTAFYLCASIKGGRGTGELFFGEGSRLTVL.

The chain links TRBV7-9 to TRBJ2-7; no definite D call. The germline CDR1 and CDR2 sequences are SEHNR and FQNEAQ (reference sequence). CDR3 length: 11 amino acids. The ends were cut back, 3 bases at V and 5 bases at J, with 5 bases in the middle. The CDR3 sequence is CASSFTDEQYF. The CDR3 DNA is TGTGCCAGCAGCTTCACGGACGAGCAGTACTTC.

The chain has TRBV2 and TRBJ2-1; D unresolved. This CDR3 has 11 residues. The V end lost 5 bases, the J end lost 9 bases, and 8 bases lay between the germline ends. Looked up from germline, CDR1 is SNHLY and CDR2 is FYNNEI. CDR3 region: CASSSSGEQFF. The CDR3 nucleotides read TGTGCCAGCAGTTCTAGTGGTGAGCAGTTCTTC.

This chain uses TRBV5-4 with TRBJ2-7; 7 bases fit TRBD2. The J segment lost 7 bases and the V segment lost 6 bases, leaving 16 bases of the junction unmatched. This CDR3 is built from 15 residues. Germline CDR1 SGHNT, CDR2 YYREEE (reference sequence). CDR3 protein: CASTPSGGANREQYF. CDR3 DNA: TGTGCCAGCACCCCGTCGGGAGGAGCTAACCGGGAGCAGTACTTC.

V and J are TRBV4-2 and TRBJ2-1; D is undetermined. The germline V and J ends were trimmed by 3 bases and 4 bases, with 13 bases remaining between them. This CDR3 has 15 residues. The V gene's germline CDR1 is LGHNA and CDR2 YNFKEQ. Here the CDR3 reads CASSQRPYGYNEQFF. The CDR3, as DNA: TGTGCCAGCAGCCAGAGACCCTACGGGTACAATGAGCAGTTCTTC.

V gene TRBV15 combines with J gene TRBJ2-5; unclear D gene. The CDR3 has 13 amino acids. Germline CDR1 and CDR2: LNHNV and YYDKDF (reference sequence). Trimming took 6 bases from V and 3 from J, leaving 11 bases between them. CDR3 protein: CATRVRREETQYF. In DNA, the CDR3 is TGTGCCACCAGAGTCCGCCGGGAAGAGACCCAGTACTTC. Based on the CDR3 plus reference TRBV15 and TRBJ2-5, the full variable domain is DAMVIQNPRYQVTQFGKPVTLSCSQTLNHNVMYWYQQKSSQAPKLLFHYYDKDFNNEADTPDNFQSRRPNTSFCFLDIRSPGLGDTAMYLCATRVRREETQYFGPGTRLLVL.

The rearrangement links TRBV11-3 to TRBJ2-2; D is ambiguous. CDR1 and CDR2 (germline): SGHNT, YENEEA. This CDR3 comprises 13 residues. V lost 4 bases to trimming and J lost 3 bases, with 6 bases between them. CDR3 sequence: CASSSVDTGELFF. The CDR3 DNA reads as TGTGCCAGCAGCTCGGTGGACACCGGGGAGCTGTTTTTT.

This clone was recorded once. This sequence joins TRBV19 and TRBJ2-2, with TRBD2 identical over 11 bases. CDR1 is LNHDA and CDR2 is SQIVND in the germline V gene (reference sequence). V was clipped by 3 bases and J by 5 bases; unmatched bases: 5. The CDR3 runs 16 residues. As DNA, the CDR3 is TGTGCCAGTAGTATTTCTAGCGGGAGGCAAACCGGGGAGCTGTTTTTT. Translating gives CASSISSGRQTGELFF.

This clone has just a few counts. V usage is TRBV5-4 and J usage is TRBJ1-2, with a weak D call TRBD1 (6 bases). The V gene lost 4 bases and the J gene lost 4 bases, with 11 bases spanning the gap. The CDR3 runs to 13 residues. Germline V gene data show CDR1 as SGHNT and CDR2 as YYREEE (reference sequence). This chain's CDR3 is CASSTDRLYGYTF. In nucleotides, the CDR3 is TGTGCCAGCAGCACCGACAGGCTCTATGGCTACACCTTC.

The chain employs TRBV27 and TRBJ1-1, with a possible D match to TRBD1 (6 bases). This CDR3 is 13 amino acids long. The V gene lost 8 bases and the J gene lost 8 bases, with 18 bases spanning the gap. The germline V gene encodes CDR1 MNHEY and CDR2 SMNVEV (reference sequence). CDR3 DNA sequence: TGTGCCAGCTCCTTGACAGGTACTTTAGAAGCTTTCTTT. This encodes CASSLTGTLEAFF.

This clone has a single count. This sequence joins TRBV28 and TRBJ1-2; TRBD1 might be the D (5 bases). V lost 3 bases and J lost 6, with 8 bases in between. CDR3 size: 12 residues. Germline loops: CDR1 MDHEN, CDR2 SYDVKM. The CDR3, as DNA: TGTGCCAGCAGTTTTGGGGGGAATGGCTACACCTTC. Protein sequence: CASSFGGNGYTF.

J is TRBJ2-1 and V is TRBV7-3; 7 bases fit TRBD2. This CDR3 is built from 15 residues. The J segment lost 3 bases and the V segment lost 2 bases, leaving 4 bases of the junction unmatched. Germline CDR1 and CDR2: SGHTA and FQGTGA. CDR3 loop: CASSLGLADYNEQFF. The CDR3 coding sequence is TGTGCCAGCAGCTTAGGGCTAGCGGACTACAATGAGCAGTTCTTC.

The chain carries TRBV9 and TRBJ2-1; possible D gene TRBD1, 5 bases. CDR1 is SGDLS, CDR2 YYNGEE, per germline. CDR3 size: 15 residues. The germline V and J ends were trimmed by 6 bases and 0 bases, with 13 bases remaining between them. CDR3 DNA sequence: TGTGCCAGCACCCTAGGGGCTAGCTCCTACAATGAGCAGTTCTTC. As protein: CASTLGASSYNEQFF.

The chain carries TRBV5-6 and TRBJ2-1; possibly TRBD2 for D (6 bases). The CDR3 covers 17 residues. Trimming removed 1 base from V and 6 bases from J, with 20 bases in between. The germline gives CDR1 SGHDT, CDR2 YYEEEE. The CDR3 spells CASSLPEGEEVRNEQFF. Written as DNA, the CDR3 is TGTGCCAGCAGCTTGCCAGAAGGGGAGGAGGTGCGCAATGAGCAGTTCTTC.

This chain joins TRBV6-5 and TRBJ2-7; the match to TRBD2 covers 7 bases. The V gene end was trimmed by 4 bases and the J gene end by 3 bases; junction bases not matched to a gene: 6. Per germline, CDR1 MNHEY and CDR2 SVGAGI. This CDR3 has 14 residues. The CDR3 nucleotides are TGTGCCAGCAGTTCACTAGCGCGCCACTACGAGCAGTACTTC. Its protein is CASSSLARHYEQYF.

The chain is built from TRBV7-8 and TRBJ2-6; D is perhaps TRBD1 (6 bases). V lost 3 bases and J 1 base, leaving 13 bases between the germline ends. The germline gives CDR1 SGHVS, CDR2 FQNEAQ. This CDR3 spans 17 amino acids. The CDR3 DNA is TGTGCCAGCAGCTTTCTTATACAGGGTTCTGGGGCCAACGTCCTGACTTTC. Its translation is CASSFLIQGSGANVLTF.

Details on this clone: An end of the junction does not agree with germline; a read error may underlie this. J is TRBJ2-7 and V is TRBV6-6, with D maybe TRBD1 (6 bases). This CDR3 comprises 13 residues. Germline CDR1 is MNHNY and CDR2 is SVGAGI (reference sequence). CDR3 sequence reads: CASSLQDRIQGNF. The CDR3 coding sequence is TGTGCCAGCAGTCTCCAGGACCGAATACAGGGCAACTTC.

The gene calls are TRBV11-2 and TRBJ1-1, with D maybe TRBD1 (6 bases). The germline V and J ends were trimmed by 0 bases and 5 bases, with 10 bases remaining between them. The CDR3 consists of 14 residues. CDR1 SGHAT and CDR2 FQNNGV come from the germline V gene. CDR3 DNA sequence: TGTGCCAGCAGCTTAGAGGGGCAGGGGACTGAAGCTTTCTTT. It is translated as CASSLEGQGTEAFF.

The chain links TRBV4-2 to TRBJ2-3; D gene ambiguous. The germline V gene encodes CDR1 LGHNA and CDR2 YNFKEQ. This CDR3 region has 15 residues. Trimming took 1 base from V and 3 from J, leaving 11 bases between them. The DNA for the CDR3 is TGTGCCAGCAGCCAAGGGCTAGGTGAAACAGATACGCAGTATTTT. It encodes CASSQGLGETDTQYF.

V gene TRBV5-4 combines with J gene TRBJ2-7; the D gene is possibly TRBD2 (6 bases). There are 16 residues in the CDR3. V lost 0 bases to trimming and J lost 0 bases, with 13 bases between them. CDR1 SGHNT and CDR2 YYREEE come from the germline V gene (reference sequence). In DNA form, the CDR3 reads TGTGCCAGCAGCTTGGGTAGCGGAGCGAGCTCCTACGAGCAGTACTTC. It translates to CASSLGSGASSYEQYF.

The CDR3 loop reads CASSYGGYGNTIYF. The DNA of the CDR3 is TGTGCCAGCAGTTACGGGGGGTACGGAAACACCATATATTTT. This chain connects TRBV6-5 to TRBJ1-3, with a weak D call TRBD1 (5 bases). The V end lost 2 bases, the J end lost 4 bases, and 9 bases lay between the germline ends. This CDR3 region has 14 residues. Germline values: CDR1 MNHEY, CDR2 SVGAGI.

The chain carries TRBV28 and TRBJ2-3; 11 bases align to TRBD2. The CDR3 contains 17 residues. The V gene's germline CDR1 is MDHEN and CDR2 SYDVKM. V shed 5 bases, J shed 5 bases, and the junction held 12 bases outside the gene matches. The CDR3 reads CASSPYPLAGGRDTQYF. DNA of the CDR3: TGTGCCAGCAGTCCGTACCCTCTAGCGGGAGGACGAGATACGCAGTATTTT.

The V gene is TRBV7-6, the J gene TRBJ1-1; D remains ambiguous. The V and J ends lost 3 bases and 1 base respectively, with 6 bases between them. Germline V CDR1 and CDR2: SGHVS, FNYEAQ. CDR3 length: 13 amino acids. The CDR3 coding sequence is TGTGCCAGCAGCTTTAACAGGAACACTGAAGCTTTCTTT. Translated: CASSFNRNTEAFF. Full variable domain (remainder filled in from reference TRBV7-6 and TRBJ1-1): GAGVSQSPRYKVTKRGQDVALRCDPISGHVSLYWYRQALGQGPEFLTYFNYEAQQDKSGLPNDRFSAERPEGSISTLTIQRTEQRDSAMYRCASSFNRNTEAFFGQGTRLTVV.

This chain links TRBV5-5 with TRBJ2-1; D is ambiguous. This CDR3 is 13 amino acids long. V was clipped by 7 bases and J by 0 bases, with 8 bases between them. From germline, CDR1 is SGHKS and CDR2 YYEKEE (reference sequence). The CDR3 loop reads CASEVASYNEQFF. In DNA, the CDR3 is TGTGCCAGCGAGGTAGCCTCCTACAATGAGCAGTTCTTC.

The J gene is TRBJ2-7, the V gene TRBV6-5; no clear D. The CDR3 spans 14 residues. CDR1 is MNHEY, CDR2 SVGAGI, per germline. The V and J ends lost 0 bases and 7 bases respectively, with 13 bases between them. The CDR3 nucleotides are TGTGCCAGCAGTTACTCGACTCTTTCCGGGGAGCAGTACTTC. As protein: CASSYSTLSGEQYF.